This T cell receptor beta chain emerged from a study of read filtering for tumor transcriptome and immune sequencing. For the study at large: 8 patients were R-ISS I, around 15 were R-ISS II, six or seven were R-ISS III. TCR-mapped reads were about 3.5 to 10.27 million with IR-seq versus roughly 85 to 1,300 with RNA-seq.

The library was built from around 400 ng RNA with molecular barcoded adaptors for alpha/delta and beta/gamma chains. TCRdb analysed the reads with MiXCR anew, one entry per CDR3 protein. The sample holds approximately 57,000 distinct CDR3 sequences, roughly 12% seen once. The germline V gene encodes CDR1 SEHNR and CDR2 FQNEAQ (reference sequence). This CDR3 spans 16 amino acids. The V segment lost 1 base and the J segment 2 bases; nucleotides outside the gene matches: 7. This clonotype was observed at least ten times. This clonotype originated in a donor aged 40 or over with multiple myeloma. The chain is built from TRBV7-9 and TRBJ2-7, with 8 bases that match TRBD2. Sequences were obtained from a population of CD138-negative cells sorted from bone marrow. CDR3 sequence: CASSLDPPGGAYEQYF. The CDR3, as DNA: TGTGCCAGCAGCTTAGACCCTCCGGGGGGGGCCTACGAGCAGTACTTC.